This T cell receptor (beta chain) originates from a study of blood T cell repertoires in COVID-19. About the study: Collection of acute and convalescent COVID-19 samples took place in the United States, Italy and Spain. PBMCs, B-cell-depleted T cells, or T cells were the source of the cDNA or gDNA that made up the material.

Source study methods: Amplification of reference gene primers provided the estimated nucleated cell counts. Here immunoSEQ multiplex PCR was the method, and the copy in TCRdb shows in-frame clones only, minus some. The V and J calls and the clone size are those of that table, but D and trimming were determined from the DNA. The sample holds tens of thousands of clones, 86% seen once. Deletions cut 2 bases from V and 5 bases from J, with 11 bases between. The length of the CDR3 is 14 residues. Germline CDR1 and CDR2: MNHEY and SVGAGI. The sample was peripheral blood. This TCR was sampled from a woman of 80 years or more with acute or convalescent COVID-19. The chain combines TRBV6-5 with TRBJ2-3; D is undetermined. This CDR3 is CASSYGPLGDTQYF. CDR3 in DNA: TGTGCCAGCAGTTACGGGCCCCTGGGAGATACGCAGTATTTT.